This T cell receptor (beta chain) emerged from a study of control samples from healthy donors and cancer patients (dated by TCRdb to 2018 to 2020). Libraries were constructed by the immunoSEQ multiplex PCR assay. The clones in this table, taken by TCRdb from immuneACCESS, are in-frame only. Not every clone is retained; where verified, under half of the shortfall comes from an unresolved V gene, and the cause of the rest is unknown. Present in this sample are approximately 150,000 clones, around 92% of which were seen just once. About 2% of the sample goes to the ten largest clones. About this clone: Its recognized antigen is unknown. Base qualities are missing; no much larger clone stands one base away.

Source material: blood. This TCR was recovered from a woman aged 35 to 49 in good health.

The CDR3 is CASSLDSSNSPLHF. The nucleotides are TGTGCCAGCAGCTTAGACAGTTCCAATTCACCCCTCCACTTT. The chain couples TRBV7-9 to TRBJ1-6; no D gene can be assigned with confidence. Trimming at the junction amounts to 1 base on V and 7 bases on J, and the germline ends lie 8 bases apart. The CDR3 has 14 amino acids, counting the end cysteine and phenylalanine. Only the CDR3 DNA is retained, 42 bases long and in frame from the first base. CDR1 and CDR2 are drawn from the germline V gene (reference sequence): SEHNR, FQNEAQ. Reference TRBV7-9 and TRBJ1-6 proteins supply the regions before and after the CDR3; the full variable domain is: DTGVSQNPRHKITKRGQNVTFRCDPISEHNRLYWYRQTLGQGPEFLTYFQNEAQLEKSRLLSDRFSAERPKGSFSTLEIQRTEQGDSAMYLCASSLDSSNSPLHFGNGTRLTVT.